Only a few counts were recorded for the clone carrying this T cell receptor beta chain. TCRdb independently ran MiXCR on the RT-PCR reads; one entry per CDR3 protein. The sample consists of 390,000 or so distinct CDR3 sequences, under 20% of them appearing once. The record originates from a study of patients and donors after allogeneic stem cell transplantation. CDR1 is MNHEY, CDR2 SMNVEV, per germline (reference sequence). The junction had 7 bases not matched to a gene; V was cut back by 6 bases and J by 7 bases. The CDR3 has 14 amino acids. This TCR came from a human donor who was either an allogeneic HSCT recipient or a stem cell or donor lymphocyte infusion donor (not recorded which). It is not recorded whose cells these are; they may come from a transplant donor. The sequenced material came from blood, either unsorted or a sorted T cell fraction (not recorded which). The chain links TRBV27 to TRBJ2-7; 12 positions agree with TRBD2. CDR3 amino acids: CASRVTSGRGEQYF. Written as DNA, the CDR3 is TGTGCCAGCAGGGTGACTAGCGGGAGAGGAGAGCAGTACTTC.